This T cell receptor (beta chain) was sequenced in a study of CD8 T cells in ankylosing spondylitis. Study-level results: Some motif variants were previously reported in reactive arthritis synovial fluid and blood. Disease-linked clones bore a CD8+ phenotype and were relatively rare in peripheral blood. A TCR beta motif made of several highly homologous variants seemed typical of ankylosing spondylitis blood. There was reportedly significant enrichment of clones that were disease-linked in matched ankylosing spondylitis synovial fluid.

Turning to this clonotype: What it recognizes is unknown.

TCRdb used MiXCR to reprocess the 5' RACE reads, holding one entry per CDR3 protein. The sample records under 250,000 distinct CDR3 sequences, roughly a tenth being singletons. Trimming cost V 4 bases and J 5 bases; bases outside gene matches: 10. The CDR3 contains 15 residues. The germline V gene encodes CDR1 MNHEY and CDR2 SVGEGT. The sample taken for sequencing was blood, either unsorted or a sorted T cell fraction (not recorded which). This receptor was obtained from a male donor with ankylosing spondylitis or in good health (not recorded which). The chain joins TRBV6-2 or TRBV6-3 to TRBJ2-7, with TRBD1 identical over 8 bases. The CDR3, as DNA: TGTGCCAGCAGTTGGGGGAGACAGGGGACCCACGAGCAGTACTTC. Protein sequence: CASSWGRQGTHEQYF.